This note documents a single T cell receptor (beta chain) sequence. This sample stems from a study of CD8 T cells in Susac syndrome. Germline CDR1 MDHEN, CDR2 SYDVKM. The length of the CDR3 is 12 residues. V lost 6 bases and J lost 6, with 12 bases in between. After extraction with the RNeasy kit, about 0.5 to 1 ug of the RNA was reverse transcribed using random hexamers. In TCRdb, the immunoSEQ multiplex PCR reads were re-called with MiXCR into one record per CDR3 protein. The profile shows about 210,000 distinct CDR3 sequences, over 85% of them singletons. The rearrangement links TRBV28 to TRBJ2-7; D unclear. This clonotype was sampled from a human donor in good health. Material for sequencing was CD4+ T cells from PBMCs. As DNA, the CDR3 is TGTGCCAGCAGCCCTCAGGTTCCCGAGCAGTACTTC. Its translation is CASSPQVPEQYF.